What follows is one TCR beta chain and its context. The antigen is not known. The data were taken from a study of vaccination and CD4 T cells after COVID-19. Turning to the study itself: Cells were stimulated with overlapping spike peptide pools from SARS-CoV-2, HCoV-NL63, HCoV-OC43 and HCoV-229E.

Study conclusions and caveats: Vaccine-specific clones numbering 304 of 307 showed spike mono-reactivity in convalescent patients.

The treatment was: approximately 9-day PBMC culture with coronavirus spike peptide pools or control peptides (ViraFEST assay). TCRs were sequenced by ViraFEST after antigen-specific T cells had been expanded with peptide pools. Oncomine TCR Beta short-read sequencing was applied to DNA from cultured CD4+ T cells. Investigators obtained genomic DNA by extraction from cultured CD4+ T cells. TCRdb fed the PCR reads into MiXCR, producing one record per CDR3 protein. The data hold some 12,000 distinct CDR3 sequences, with roughly 77% observed a single time. The germline gives CDR1 LNHDA, CDR2 SQIVND (reference sequence). V shed 7 bases, J shed 1 base, and the junction held 7 bases outside the gene matches. The CDR3 has 16 amino acids.

The chain recombines TRBV19 with TRBJ1-5; TRBD1 matches 10 bases. The source material was CD4+ T cells from blood, cultured in vitro. The TCR was taken from a human donor who had recovered from COVID-19. CDR3 in amino acids: CASIGTGVRSNQPQHF. The CDR3 DNA sequence: TGTGCCAGTATCGGGACAGGGGTTAGGAGCAATCAGCCCCAGCATTTT. The full variable domain, with the rest looked up from reference TRBV19 and TRBJ1-5, is DGGITQSPKYLFRKEGQNVTLSCEQNLNHDAMYWYRQDPGQGLRLIYYSQIVNDFQKGDIAEGYSVSREKKESFPLTVTSAQKNPTAFYLCASIGTGVRSNQPQHFGDGTRLSIL.